This T cell receptor beta chain stems from a study of early T cells in non-severe SARS-CoV-2 infection. About the research overall: Sequenced material consisted of bulk RNA (from unsorted whole blood), and chains were unpaired.

Study outcomes and limitations: Clonotype matching in VDJdb favored anti-spike CD8 responses and did not capture private and CD4 specificities.

This clonotype has a count of ten or more. Its antigen remains unidentified. As part of library construction, unique molecular identifiers were attached to individual cDNA molecules. TCRdb analysed the 5' RACE reads with MiXCR anew, one entry per CDR3 protein. Of about 64,000 distinct CDR3 sequences listed, less than 5% are singletons. V shed 4 bases and J 4 bases; nucleotides not matched to a gene: 4. Germline-derived CDR1 and CDR2 are SNHLY and FYNNEI. The CDR3 is made up of 14 amino acids. This clonotype was obtained from an adult who was a healthcare worker with PCR-confirmed SARS-CoV-2 infection or an uninfected control (not recorded which). Specimen: whole blood. The chain couples TRBV2 to TRBJ1-2; 9 nucleotides align to TRBD1. For the CDR3, the DNA is TGTGCCAGCAGTGGGGACAGGGAAAGCTATGGCTACACCTTC. It yields the protein CASSGDRESYGYTF.